The rows below give T cell receptor beta chains drawn from one sample of a study of graft-versus-host responses after intestinal transplantation. TCRdb's copy holds only in-frame clones and misses some; the assay was immunoSEQ multiplex PCR. This sample yields some 130,000 clones, of which approximately 96% are seen a single time; over 2.5% belongs to the top ten. No antigen has been assigned to these receptors. Sequenced material: unstimulated CD8+ T cells sorted from spleen or lymph node cells, taken before intestinal transplant. These receptors originate from a human donor who received an intestinal transplant. Each CDR3 is given with its conserved first and last residue. A D gene is named only where the DNA matches it firmly. The listing skips clone size in some rows; elsewhere it reads once, few, many or a size class.

size,J,D,V,DNA,CDR3
-,TRBJ1-1,-,TRBV2,TGTGCCAGCAGTGAGGTTAGAGATGAAGCTTTCTTT,CASSEVRDEAFF
-,TRBJ1-6,-,TRBV28,TGTGCCAGCACTCCAAATCAATCCGGGCCCTCCCTCCACTTT,CASTPNQSGPSLHF
-,TRBJ2-3,-,TRBV19,TGTGCCAGTAGTATTGCGAGCACAGATACGCAGTATTTT,CASSIASTDTQYF
once,TRBJ2-3,TRBD2,TRBV18,TGTGCCAGCAGAGCGGGAGGGCCAGCAGATACGCAGTATTTT,CASRAGGPADTQYF
-,TRBJ2-3,-,TRBV30,TGTGCCGGGACCACAGATACGCAGTATTTT,CAGTTDTQYF
-,TRBJ2-1,TRBD2,TRBV28,TGTGCCAGCAGAGGACTAGCGGTTTACAATGAGCAGTTCTTC,CASRGLAVYNEQFF
-,TRBJ2-1,-,TRBV4-2,TGTGCCAGCAGCCCCTCGGAACCGCAACTCTACAATGAGCAGTTCTTC,CASSPSEPQLYNEQFF
once,TRBJ2-5,TRBD2,TRBV27,TGTGCCAGCAGTTTAGGTCGCGGGAGGGTACAAGAGACCCAGTACTTC,CASSLGRGRVQETQYF
-,TRBJ2-7,-,TRBV7-3,TGTGCCAGCAGCCCTGGGGTAGGGGGCTCCTACGAGCAGTACTTC,CASSPGVGGSYEQYF
-,TRBJ2-3,-,TRBV11-2,TGTGCCACCGGGGAGGGTAGGGGGGTGATGACAGATACGCAGTATTTT,CATGEGRGVMTDTQYF
-,TRBJ2-1,-,TRBV25-1,TGTGCCAGCAGCCCGGGGGACGCCTACAATGAGCAGTTCTTC,CASSPGDAYNEQFF
-,TRBJ2-1,-,TRBV4-3,TGCGCCAGCAGCCCATCAGGGGACAATGAGCAGTTCTTC,CASSPSGDNEQFF
-,TRBJ2-1,TRBD2,TRBV5-8,TGTGCCAGCGCCCGGCGCGGGAGGGCCAATGAGCAGTTCTTC,CASARRGRANEQFF
once,TRBJ2-5,TRBD1,TRBV25-1,TGTGCCAGCAGTGGACGACAGGGGGCCCTTTCCGCGGCCCAGTACTTC,CASSGRQGALSAAQYF
-,TRBJ2-1,-,TRBV11-1,TGTGCCAGCAGCTCCTTGGGGCAGGAGGACAATGAGCAGTTCTTC,CASSSLGQEDNEQFF
-,TRBJ2-7,-,TRBV27,TGTGCCAGCAGTCCCGGACTATTCTCCTACGAGCAGTACTTC,CASSPGLFSYEQYF
-,TRBJ2-7,TRBD2,TRBV27,TGTGCCAGCAGTTTAGTTGCTAGCGGGAGTTTCTACGAGCAGTACTTC,CASSLVASGSFYEQYF
-,TRBJ2-2,-,TRBV10-3,TGTGCCATCAGTGAGCCCAGGGGCAGGGCGAACGCCGGGGAGCTGTTTTTT,CAISEPRGRANAGELFF
-,TRBJ2-4,-,TRBV6-5,TGTGCCAGCAGTTACTCGCCTGGCTTAGGGGGCATTCAGTACTTC,CASSYSPGLGGIQYF
-,TRBJ2-7,-,TRBV6-1,TGTGCCAGCAGTGAATTGGGCCTGGGCTCCTACGAGCAGTACTTC,CASSELGLGSYEQYF
-,TRBJ2-7,TRBD1,TRBV28,TGTGCCAGCAGCCGCGGACAGGGTAGCCACGAGCAGTACTTC,CASSRGQGSHEQYF
once,TRBJ2-2,TRBD2,TRBV4-1,TGCGCCAGCAGCCAAGTAGCGGGAGGGGCCGGGGAGCTGTTTTTT,CASSQVAGGAGELFF
-,TRBJ2-5,TRBD1,TRBV28,TGTGCCAGCAGCGCTGGGACAGGGGGAGAGACCCAGTACTTC,CASSAGTGGETQYF